These 19 T cell receptor beta chains originate from one sample sequenced in a study of chemoradiotherapy in HPV16-positive cancers. Method: immunoSEQ multiplex PCR; TCRdb's copy keeps in-frame clones and lacks some. This sample carries 20,000 to 25,000 clones, approximately 90% of them seen once, and the ten largest clones take over 5.5%. The sample here was blood, taken from a patient who underwent chemoradiotherapy. All receptors come from a human donor with HPV-associated anogenital cancer.

This chain joins TRBV7-3 and TRBJ2-5, with D uncertain. Germline V gene lookup returns CDR1 SGHTA and CDR2 FQGTGA. The CDR3 loop spans 13 amino acids. The V and J ends lost 1 base and 1 base respectively, with 4 bases between them. CDR3 in DNA: TGTGCCAGCAGCTTAAATCGCCAAGAGACCCAGTACTTC. It translates to CASSLNRQETQYF.

Only one count was recorded for this clone. The V call is TRBV9, the J call TRBJ2-6; tentative D call: TRBD2 (5 bases). The CDR3 is 19 amino acids. Trimming stripped 4 bases from V and 0 bases from J, with 20 bases between. In germline, CDR1 is SGDLS, CDR2 YYNGEE. The CDR3 DNA reads TGTGCCAGCAGCCTTGAAAACGGAGGTCTGGGCTCTGGGGCCAACGTCCTGACTTTC. This translates into CASSLENGGLGSGANVLTF. Combining the CDR3 with reference TRBV9 and TRBJ2-6 gives the whole variable domain DSGVTQTPKHLITATGQRVTLRCSPRSGDLSVYWYQQSLDQGLQFLIQYYNGEERAKGNILERFSAQQFPDLHSELNLSSLELGDSALYFCASSLENGGLGSGANVLTFGAGSRLTVL.

The genes are TRBV30 and TRBJ2-5, with 8 bases lining up with TRBD1. From germline, CDR1 is GTSNPN and CDR2 SVGIG (reference sequence). The CDR3 loop spans 15 amino acids. Trimming removed 2 bases from V and 4 bases from J; junction bases left unmatched: 9. The CDR3 here is CAWSITGGWGETQYF. The CDR3 nucleotides are TGTGCCTGGAGTATAACAGGGGGTTGGGGAGAGACCCAGTACTTC.

The genes are TRBV5-4 and TRBJ2-3; 11 bases agree with TRBD1. The germline V gene encodes CDR1 SGHNT and CDR2 YYREEE (reference sequence). This CDR3 is built from 18 residues. Unmatched junction bases numbered 15, after V lost 7 bases and J lost 2 bases. CDR3 in DNA: TGTGCCAGCCAAACCAAGCCCGGGACAGGGGGAAACACAGATACGCAGTATTTT. Amino acid sequence: CASQTKPGTGGNTDTQYF.

The chain joins TRBV25-1 to TRBJ1-1; no definite D call. Germline lookup yields CDR1 MGHDK and CDR2 SYGVNS. V lost 7 bases and J lost 3, with 12 bases in between. CDR3 length: 13 residues. The CDR3 DNA reads TGTGCCAGCAAAGTAAACAGCTACACTGAAGCTTTCTTT. The encoded protein is CASKVNSYTEAFF.

The CDR3 DNA sequence: TGTGCCAGCTCACCGACAGGGATGAGCACAGATACGCAGTATTTT. As protein: CASSPTGMSTDTQYF. V usage is TRBV18 and J usage is TRBJ2-3; 7 bases are a match to TRBD1. There are 15 residues in the CDR3. Germline CDR1 is KGHSH and CDR2 is LQKENI. J gave up 0 bases and V 3 bases, and 3 bases lay outside the gene matches.

The chain combines TRBV7-2 with TRBJ2-7; 8 positions agree with TRBD1. CDR1 SGHTA and CDR2 FQGNSA come from the germline V gene. J lost 4 bases, V lost 1 base, and 6 bases had no gene match. The CDR3 totals 15 residues. CDR3 nucleotides: TGTGCCAGCAGCTTAGAATCAGGGGGCCAGTACGAGCAGTACTTC. Amino acid sequence: CASSLESGGQYEQYF.

The chain combines TRBV30 with TRBJ1-1; D possibly corresponds to TRBD1 (6 bases). This CDR3 has 17 amino acids. Deletions cut 5 bases from V and 1 base from J, with 23 bases between. Per germline, CDR1 GTSNPN and CDR2 SVGIG (reference sequence). The chain's CDR3 is CAWEHPGIEGENTEAFF. Here the CDR3 DNA reads TGTGCCTGGGAGCATCCGGGCATCGAGGGGGAGAACACTGAAGCTTTCTTT.

The chain joins TRBV6-5 to TRBJ1-2; tentatively, D is TRBD1 (6 bases). The V and J ends lost 4 bases and 4 bases respectively, with 16 bases between them. The V gene's germline CDR1 is MNHEY and CDR2 SVGAGI. This CDR3 comprises 15 residues. The CDR3 DNA sequence: TGTGCCAGCAGTTCCAAGGGGGATGTTGGCTATGGCTACACCTTC. Translation: CASSSKGDVGYGYTF.

This chain connects TRBV7-8 to TRBJ1-3; D unresolved. The length of the CDR3 is 15 residues. Trimming removed 2 bases at V and 6 bases at J, with 14 bases between. Per germline, CDR1 SGHVS and CDR2 FQNEAQ. The DNA of the CDR3 is TGTGCCAGCAGCTTAAGAACAATAAACGCAAACACCATATATTTT. Encoded protein: CASSLRTINANTIYF.

The gene calls are TRBV5-5 and TRBJ2-3; D is perhaps TRBD1 (5 bases). The germline CDR1 and CDR2 sequences are SGHKS and YYEKEE (reference sequence). The CDR3 extends over 16 amino acids. The V gene lost 3 bases and the J gene lost 1 base, with 15 bases spanning the gap. The CDR3 DNA follows: TGTGCCAGCAGCTACCGACAGAGAACTGGCACAGATACGCAGTATTTT. The encoded protein is CASSYRQRTGTDTQYF.

The chain recombines TRBV2 with TRBJ1-5; 9 bases match TRBD1. Losses at the gene ends were 6 bases for V and 7 bases for J; bases not matched to a gene: 7. CDR3 size: 14 residues. Germline V gene lookup returns CDR1 SNHLY and CDR2 FYNNEI. In nucleotides, the CDR3 is TGTGCCAGCAGCCCGGGACAGGGTGTCCAGCCCCAGCATTTT. It specifies CASSPGQGVQPQHF. Full variable domain (outside the CDR3, taken from reference TRBV2 and TRBJ1-5): EPEVTQTPSHQVTQMGQEVILRCVPISNHLYFYWYRQILGQKVEFLVSFYNNEISEKSEIFDDQFSVERPDGSNFTLKIRSTKLEDSAMYFCASSPGQGVQPQHFGDGTRLSIL.

This rearrangement joins TRBV5-1 to TRBJ2-5, with D maybe TRBD1 (6 bases). The CDR3 is 14 amino acids. V dropped 8 bases and J dropped 2 bases, with 16 bases sitting between them. CDR1 and CDR2 from the germline V gene are SGHRS and YFSETQ. The CDR3: CASRGQPSQETQYF. Here the CDR3 DNA reads TGCGCCAGTCGTGGACAGCCCTCTCAAGAGACCCAGTACTTC.

The chain couples TRBV10-2 to TRBJ2-2; TRBD1 aligns across 10 bases. Germline CDR1 WSHSY, CDR2 SAAADI. The CDR3 extends over 15 amino acids. Trimming at V came to 7 bases and at J to 3 bases, leaving 5 bases not matched to a gene. The CDR3 loop reads CASIPDRGDTGELFF. The CDR3 nucleotides read TGCGCCAGCATCCCGGACAGGGGGGACACCGGGGAGCTGTTTTTT.

This sequence joins TRBV27 and TRBJ2-2, with TRBD1 matching 8 bases. This CDR3 region has 16 residues. With 6 bases clipped from V and 2 bases from J, the junction kept 8 bases outside the gene matches. The germline V gene encodes CDR1 MNHEY and CDR2 SMNVEV (reference sequence). The CDR3 nucleotides are TGTGCCAGCAGACGAGGACAGGGTGTAAACACCGGGGAGCTGTTTTTT. Amino acid sequence: CASRRGQGVNTGELFF.

The chain is built from TRBV5-1 and TRBJ1-2; D perhaps matches TRBD1 (6 bases). CDR1 is SGHRS and CDR2 is YFSETQ in the germline V gene. V gave up 1 base and J gave up 8 bases, with 18 bases separating them. The CDR3 runs 15 residues. The CDR3 DNA reads as TGCGCCAGCAGCTTGCCAGGACAGCCCAACGGGGGCTACACCTTC. Protein product: CASSLPGQPNGGYTF.

The chain employs TRBV29-1 and TRBJ2-1; 10 nucleotides align to TRBD2. V lost 7 bases and J lost 7; bases outside the gene matches: 13. Germline assignment: CDR1 SQVTM and CDR2 ANQGSEA. CDR3 length equals 15 residues. The CDR3 bases are TGCAGCGCTCGAACTCTAGCGGGGGTTTTGAATGAGCAGTTCTTC. Protein: CSARTLAGVLNEQFF.

The chain carries TRBV6-5 and TRBJ2-7; D perhaps matches TRBD2 (5 bases). The V gene lost 8 bases and the J gene lost 7 bases, with 18 bases spanning the gap. This CDR3 region has 13 residues. Germline CDR1 is MNHEY and CDR2 is SVGAGI. The CDR3 protein is CASGITDFREQYF. The CDR3 DNA is TGTGCCAGCGGTATAACGGACTTTCGGGAGCAGTACTTC.

The rearrangement joins TRBV5-4 to TRBJ1-2, with no clear D. The germline V gene has CDR1 SGHNT and CDR2 YYREEE (reference sequence). The CDR3 has 15 residues. Trimming left V 0 bases short and J 8 bases short, with 17 bases between. The CDR3 sequence is CASSLGGRVGGGYTF. The CDR3 nucleotides are TGTGCCAGCAGCTTGGGGGGTCGTGTGGGAGGCGGCTACACCTTC.